The entry below gives a single T cell receptor beta chain sequence along with its context. The antigen remains unidentified. A much larger clone is a single base away; this may be a read error. These data belong to a study of blood T cells in healthy people across ages. Primers used in a second PCR of about 7 to 12 cycles were a sample-barcoded 5' primer and a J-beta primer mix. Via MiXCR, TCRdb re-called the 5' RACE reads, giving one row per CDR3 protein. The sample yields around 650,000 distinct CDR3 sequences, about 34% seen once. General study findings and limits: No conclusive comparison of naive versus antigen-experienced cells was possible with unsorted PBMCs. Estimates of total diversity, which came from one million sequenced T cells, were considered to be underestimates.

Germline V gene data show CDR1 as SGHRS and CDR2 as YFSETQ. The length of the CDR3 is 16 residues. With 3 bases clipped from V and 13 bases from J, the junction kept 14 bases outside the gene matches. In terms of origin and age, donors were healthy Caucasian individuals from Russia aged roughly 6 to 100. A minimum of 6 micrograms of total RNA was extracted per sample. Sequencing used blood. The chain is built from TRBV5-1 and TRBJ2-1; 12 bases align to TRBD2. The sequence was collected from a woman over 75 in good health. CDR3 sequence: CASSSSTSGGAETQFF. The CDR3 DNA reads TGCGCCAGCAGCTCTTCGACTAGCGGGGGAGCAGAGACCCAGTTCTTC.